The text below deals with one T cell receptor (beta chain). Its antigen remains unknown. Sequencing was performed with immunoSEQ multiplex PCR; in TCRdb, only in-frame clones are kept and a portion is missing. The profile shows approximately 88,000 clones, 90% of them singletons. This entry comes from a study of graft-versus-host responses after intestinal transplantation. About the research overall: Every recipient underwent anti-thymocyte globulin induction, then tacrolimus and steroids for approximately 3 years. Study findings and constraints: Graft-donor T cell macrochimerism in patients accompanied high graft-versus-host to host-versus-graft clonal ratios in allografts. GvH clones surfaced in recipient marrow, some emerging earlier in ileum or blood. An association linked early post-transplant HvG declines with peak circulating GvH clone levels.

With 6 bases clipped from V and 7 bases from J, the junction kept 13 bases outside the gene matches. This CDR3 contains 17 residues. Germline-derived CDR1 and CDR2 are ENHRY and SYGVKD. This TCR was recovered from a human donor who received an intestinal transplant. Sample: unstimulated CD4+ T cells sorted from spleen or lymph node cells, taken before intestinal transplant. The V call is TRBV10-3, the J call TRBJ2-1; 12 bases match TRBD2. CDR3 sequence reads: CAIRVGTSGSFGNEQFF. CDR3 DNA sequence: TGTGCCATCAGGGTGGGGACTAGCGGGTCCTTTGGGAATGAGCAGTTCTTC.